This TCR beta chain was retrieved from a study of chronic HIV infection and antiretroviral therapy. Many counts were recorded for this clonotype. MiXCR, applied by TCRdb to the 5' RACE reads, yields one record per CDR3 protein. Of 40,000 to 50,000 distinct CDR3 sequences in the sample, about 19% were seen once. The TCR sequence derives from an adult who had HIV and had not received antiretroviral therapy, or was an uninfected healthy control (not recorded which). The sequenced material came from peripheral blood.

CDR3 coding DNA: TGTGCCAGCAGCCAAGACGGACAGGGGTTTAGTACTGAAGCTTTCTTT. Translation gives CASSQDGQGFSTEAFF. This chain uses TRBV4-2 with TRBJ1-1; the match to TRBD1 covers 9 bases. Germline CDR1 is LGHNA and CDR2 is YNFKEQ. J was trimmed by 5 bases and V by 0 bases; bases with no gene match: 7. The length of the CDR3 is 16 residues.